This entry lists 25 T cell receptor beta chains sequenced from one sample in a study of T cells after yellow fever vaccination. MiXCR, applied by TCRdb to the 5' RACE reads, yields one record per CDR3 protein. The sample holds 250,000 to 350,000 distinct CDR3 sequences, about 6.9% seen once. The specimen was PBMCs, collected approximately 40 days after the first yellow fever vaccination. The source of these receptors is a man aged 18 to 29 who received the YFV17D yellow fever vaccine.

This clonotype occurred a few times. The chain uses TRBV6-1 and TRBJ2-2; D is unclear. The germline V gene encodes CDR1 MNHNS and CDR2 SASEGT. The CDR3 runs to 15 residues. Trimming shortened V by 6 bases and J by 0 bases, and 11 bases separated the two germline ends. CDR3 DNA sequence: TGTGCCAGCAGACCACGGAATACGAACACCGGGGAGCTGTTTTTT. As protein: CASRPRNTNTGELFF.

This clonotype was observed a few times. This chain links TRBV6-2 or TRBV6-3 with TRBJ2-1, with D possibly being TRBD1 or TRBD2 (6 bases each). CDR1 is MNHEY and CDR2 is SVGEGT in the germline V gene. The CDR3 has 15 residues. V was shortened by 7 bases and J by 5 bases, with 18 bases between the two germline ends. The CDR3 is CASTGAVAQNNEQFF. In nucleotides, the CDR3 is TGTGCCAGCACGGGGGCGGTGGCCCAAAACAATGAGCAGTTCTTC.

The gene calls are TRBV29-1 and TRBJ2-2, with 11 bases that match TRBD2. This CDR3 is built from 18 residues. Germline loops: CDR1 SQVTM, CDR2 ANQGSEA. Germline trimming cut 0 bases from V and 3 bases from J; bases unmatched to any gene: 9. CDR3 region: CSVEDALAGDPYTGELFF. The CDR3 region has the DNA TGCAGCGTTGAAGATGCACTAGCGGGGGACCCTTACACCGGGGAGCTGTTTTTT.

This clonotype appeared many times. The chain is built from TRBV5-1 and TRBJ2-1; D remains ambiguous. Germline CDR1 SGHRS, CDR2 YFSETQ. V was clipped by 0 bases and J by 0 bases, with 7 bases between them. This CDR3 contains 15 residues. DNA for the CDR3: TGCGCCAGCAGCTTGGGTGGCAACTCCTACAATGAGCAGTTCTTC. It is translated as CASSLGGNSYNEQFF.

This clonotype was recorded at least ten times. The CDR3 is CASRPNRGPYTDTQYF. The DNA for the CDR3 is TGTGCCAGCAGACCCAACAGGGGGCCATACACAGATACGCAGTATTTT. The chain carries TRBV11-2 and TRBJ2-3, with TRBD1 identical over 9 bases. The CDR3 is made up of 16 amino acids. The germline V gene encodes CDR1 SGHAT and CDR2 FQNNGV. V lost 6 bases, J lost 2 bases, and 9 bases stayed unmatched.

The chain carries TRBV25-1 and TRBJ2-7, with 8 bases that match TRBD1. Germline V gene lookup returns CDR1 MGHDK and CDR2 SYGVNS. The J segment lost 5 bases and the V segment lost 3 bases, leaving 6 bases of the junction unmatched. The CDR3 loop spans 14 amino acids. The CDR3 coding sequence is TGTGCCAGCAGTGACCTGCAGGGGGCCCACGAGCAGTACTTC. Its translation: CASSDLQGAHEQYF.

As concerns this clonotype: A read error is possible here, since a much larger clone lies one base away. The chain joins TRBV7-2 to TRBJ2-5, with 9 nucleotides matching TRBD2. With V trimmed by 7 bases and J by 5 bases, 11 bases remained unmatched. In germline, CDR1 is SGHTA, CDR2 FQGNSA. The CDR3 is 15 amino acids. In DNA form, the CDR3 reads TGTGCCAGCACCCGAGCGGGGGGAAGGTTTGAGACCCAGTACTTC. Amino acid sequence: CASTRAGGRFETQYF.

At least ten counts were recorded for this clonotype. The rearrangement joins TRBV9 to TRBJ2-3; D remains unclear. Germline V gene sequence: CDR1 SGDLS, CDR2 YYNGEE. The V end lost 0 bases, the J end lost 3 bases, and 11 bases lay between the germline ends. This CDR3 has 15 amino acids. The CDR3, as DNA: TGTGCCAGCAGCGTAGGGCTGTCCGGGACAGATACGCAGTATTTT. Translating gives CASSVGLSGTDTQYF. Variable domain in full (rest from reference TRBV9 and TRBJ2-3): DSGVTQTPKHLITATGQRVTLRCSPRSGDLSVYWYQQSLDQGLQFLIQYYNGEERAKGNILERFSAQQFPDLHSELNLSSLELGDSALYFCASSVGLSGTDTQYFGPGTRLTVL.

This clonotype was recorded at least ten times. The chain is built from TRBV7-8 and TRBJ2-7; possible D gene TRBD1, 6 bases. This CDR3 has 13 residues. Germline V gene lookup returns CDR1 SGHVS and CDR2 FQNEAQ. Trimming cost V 3 bases and J 2 bases, with 8 bases left between them. The CDR3 is CASSLGQPYEQYF. CDR3 coding DNA: TGTGCCAGCAGCTTGGGACAACCCTACGAGCAGTACTTC.

V and J are TRBV19 and TRBJ1-1; TRBD1 is a possible D gene (6 bases). Trimming removed 3 bases from V and 5 bases from J, with 13 bases in between. CDR3 size: 14 residues. Germline loops: CDR1 LNHDA, CDR2 SQIVND (reference sequence). CDR3 loop: CASSIGGAGTEAFF. The CDR3 DNA follows: TGTGCCAGTAGTATCGGGGGCGCGGGAACTGAAGCTTTCTTT.

This clonotype was seen at least ten times. The chain couples TRBV7-6 to TRBJ1-5, with a possible D match to TRBD1 (5 bases). V lost 2 bases and J lost 4, with 12 bases in between. The CDR3 consists of 15 residues. Germline-derived CDR1 and CDR2 are SGHVS and FNYEAQ. The CDR3 bases are TGTGCCAGCAGCTTATCGTCCGGGACTAATCAGCCCCAGCATTTT. Translated: CASSLSSGTNQPQHF.

Many counts were recorded for this clonotype. The V and J genes are TRBV4-3 and TRBJ1-5; D is perhaps TRBD1 (5 bases). CDR1 LGHNA and CDR2 YSLEER come from the germline V gene. Trimming removed 1 base from V and 7 bases from J, with 14 bases in between. This CDR3 is 15 amino acids long. CDR3 sequence: CASSQGSAGNQPQHF. The CDR3, as DNA: TGCGCCAGCAGCCAAGGATCCGCAGGGAACCAGCCCCAGCATTTT.

The chain employs TRBV2 and TRBJ1-5; the D is unclear. Germline CDR1 reads SNHLY; CDR2 reads FYNNEI. V lost 8 bases, J lost 0 bases, and 11 bases lay in between. The CDR3 is 14 amino acids. The CDR3 DNA reads as TGTGCCAGCCAAGAATTAGGTAGCAATCAGCCCCAGCATTTT. As protein: CASQELGSNQPQHF. The full variable domain, completed using reference TRBV2 and TRBJ1-5, is EPEVTQTPSHQVTQMGQEVILRCVPISNHLYFYWYRQILGQKVEFLVSFYNNEISEKSEIFDDQFSVERPDGSNFTLKIRSTKLEDSAMYFCASQELGSNQPQHFGDGTRLSIL.

The table lists this clonotype with a few counts. The chain links TRBV2 to TRBJ2-5; possible D gene TRBD1, 6 bases. The CDR3 length is 15 residues. The V end was cut by 3 bases, the J end by 4 bases, with 15 bases between. Germline values: CDR1 SNHLY, CDR2 FYNNEI. This CDR3 reads CASSDAFTGRETQYF. The CDR3 coding sequence is TGTGCCAGCAGTGATGCGTTTACAGGGCGAGAGACCCAGTACTTC.

The chain links TRBV20-1 to TRBJ1-1; possible D gene TRBD1, 5 bases. Germline loops: CDR1 DFQATT, CDR2 SNEGSKA (reference sequence). The germline V and J ends were trimmed by 6 bases and 2 bases, with 16 bases remaining between them. The CDR3 runs to 14 residues. The DNA of the CDR3 is TGCAGTGCGCCCCGGGTAGACAGTAACACTGAAGCTTTCTTT. This codes for CSAPRVDSNTEAFF.

This clonotype came up many times. The chain has TRBV7-9 and TRBJ1-1, with D unclear. V lost 6 bases and J lost 0, with 5 bases in between. Germline CDR1 and CDR2: SEHNR and FQNEAQ (reference sequence). The CDR3 is 12 residues long. This CDR3 is CASRGMNTEAFF. CDR3 coding DNA: TGTGCCAGCAGAGGTATGAACACTGAAGCTTTCTTT. Drawing the rest from reference TRBV7-9 and TRBJ1-1, the complete variable domain is DTGVSQNPRHKITKRGQNVTFRCDPISEHNRLYWYRQTLGQGPEFLTYFQNEAQLEKSRLLSDRFSAERPKGSFSTLEIQRTEQGDSAMYLCASRGMNTEAFFGQGTRLTVV.

This clonotype appeared a few times. This rearrangement joins TRBV6-1 to TRBJ2-7; TRBD1 aligns across 8 bases. The V gene end was trimmed by 6 bases and the J gene end by 3 bases; junction bases not matched to a gene: 4. Germline V gene lookup returns CDR1 MNHNS and CDR2 SASEGT. The CDR3 has 13 amino acids. The CDR3 here is CASRAGTGYEQYF. CDR3 DNA: TGTGCCAGCAGGGCAGGGACAGGCTACGAGCAGTACTTC.

As regards this clonotype: The CDR3 ends on some other residue instead of the conserved phenylalanine or tryptophan, so this is likely a read error. The genes are TRBV5-4 and TRBJ1-4; unclear D gene. Germline V lookup: CDR1 SGHNT, CDR2 YYREEE (reference sequence). Trimming cost V 0 bases and J 3 bases, with 6 bases left between them. The CDR3 has 14 amino acids. CDR3 sequence: CASSLAGANEKLFS. The CDR3 DNA reads as TGTGCCAGCAGCTTGGCAGGCGCTAATGAAAAACTGTTTTCT.

This clonotype was recorded a few times. This sequence joins TRBV6-2 or TRBV6-3 and TRBJ2-3; no definite D call. Germline V gene data show CDR1 as MNHEY and CDR2 as SVGEGT. This CDR3 region has 14 residues. V lost 7 bases and J 6 bases, leaving 17 bases between the germline ends. The CDR3: CASTPGWGIDTQYF. The CDR3 bases are TGTGCCAGCACCCCGGGTTGGGGAATCGATACGCAGTATTTT.

This clonotype was recorded a few times. The gene calls are TRBV4-2 and TRBJ2-5, with 10 bases fitting TRBD1. The CDR3 is 15 residues long. CDR1 is LGHNA, CDR2 YNFKEQ, per germline. Losses at the gene ends were 8 bases for V and 0 bases for J; bases not matched to a gene: 6. The CDR3 here is CASQVGTGDQETQYF. The CDR3 nucleotides read TGTGCCAGCCAAGTAGGGACAGGGGACCAAGAGACCCAGTACTTC.

This clonotype was seen ten or more times. The chain employs TRBV12-3 or TRBV12-4 and TRBJ2-5; 9 bases line up with TRBD2. CDR3 length: 15 amino acids. The J segment lost 5 bases and the V segment lost 6 bases, leaving 10 bases of the junction unmatched. The CDR3 region has the DNA TGTGCCAGCAGCCGTAAAGCGGGGGGAAGGGAGACCCAGTACTTC. This translates into CASSRKAGGRETQYF.

The chain combines TRBV6-2 or TRBV6-3 with TRBJ2-2, with D perhaps matching TRBD1 (6 bases). Germline V gene data show CDR1 as MNHEY and CDR2 as SVGEGT. Trimming took 7 bases from V and 5 from J, leaving 17 bases between them. The CDR3 contains 15 residues. CDR3 nucleotide sequence: TGTGCCAGCACGACAGGCGATGATAGAACCGGGGAGCTGTTTTTT. Its translation: CASTTGDDRTGELFF.

In this sample, this clonotype turned up a few times. The rearrangement joins TRBV6-1 to TRBJ2-1; D gene uncertain. Trimming removed 0 bases at V and 9 bases at J, with 3 bases between. The CDR3 has 11 residues. Germline assignment: CDR1 MNHNS and CDR2 SASEGT. The CDR3 region is CASSEAGEQFF. CDR3 bases: TGTGCCAGCAGTGAAGCGGGTGAGCAGTTCTTC.

This clonotype turned up a few times. The genes are TRBV12-3 or TRBV12-4 and TRBJ2-1, with 8 bases matching TRBD2. The ends lost 6 bases at V and 0 bases at J; junction bases unmatched: 4. The CDR3 contains 15 residues. CDR3 sequence: CASSSGTSSYNEQFF. The CDR3 nucleotides read TGTGCCAGCAGCTCCGGGACTAGCTCCTACAATGAGCAGTTCTTC.

The CDR3 DNA sequence: TGTGCCAGCAGCGGCGACGTGACAGTCTACAATGAGCAGTTCTTC. Translation: CASSGDVTVYNEQFF. V and J are TRBV9 and TRBJ2-1; D is perhaps TRBD1 (5 bases). In germline, CDR1 is SGDLS, CDR2 YYNGEE. Trimming took 3 bases from V and 3 from J, leaving 13 bases between them. CDR3 size: 15 residues.